The 25 T cell receptor beta chains below come from one sample, sequenced in a study of blood T cell repertoires in COVID-19. TCRdb's copy holds only in-frame clones and misses some; the assay was immunoSEQ multiplex PCR. This table holds 200,000 to 300,000 clones, approximately 90% found once. The specimen was peripheral blood. All receptors derive from a middle-aged woman with acute or convalescent COVID-19.

This clone appeared once. The rearrangement links TRBV6-6 to TRBJ2-3; 8 bases match TRBD2. After removal of 3 bases from V and 6 bases from J, the junction contained 2 bases not matched to a gene. CDR3 length: 13 residues. Germline V gene data show CDR1 as MNHNY and CDR2 as SVGAGI (reference sequence). The CDR3 region is CASSYSGGDTQYF. CDR3 in DNA: TGTGCCAGCAGTTATTCGGGGGGGGATACGCAGTATTTT.

The chain combines TRBV19 with TRBJ1-1; TRBD1 matches at 8 bases. V lost 4 bases and J lost 1; bases outside the gene matches: 5. The CDR3 consists of 15 residues. Germline CDR1 is LNHDA and CDR2 is SQIVND (reference sequence). The DNA for the CDR3 is TGTGCCAGTAGTACCCAGGGGGCTGGGAACACTGAAGCTTTCTTT. Protein sequence: CASSTQGAGNTEAFF.

The chain couples TRBV7-2 to TRBJ2-5, with 14 bases fitting TRBD2. The CDR3 extends over 18 amino acids. Germline V lookup: CDR1 SGHTA, CDR2 FQGNSA. The V gene end was trimmed by 5 bases and the J gene end by 5 bases; junction bases not matched to a gene: 13. The CDR3 is CASSPYIGLAGGSETQYF. In DNA, the CDR3 is TGTGCCAGCAGCCCATATATAGGACTAGCGGGGGGTAGTGAGACCCAGTACTTC. Looking up the rest from reference TRBV7-2 and TRBJ2-5 gives the full variable domain: GAGVSQSPSNKVTEKGKDVELRCDPISGHTALYWYRQSLGQGLEFLIYFQGNSAPDKSGLPSDRFSAERTGGSVSTLTIQRTQQEDSAVYLCASSPYIGLAGGSETQYFGPGTRLLVL.

This chain connects TRBV29-1 to TRBJ1-1; no clear D. The CDR3 extends over 15 amino acids. With 4 bases removed from V and 0 bases from J, the gap between germline ends came to 15 bases. Germline CDR1 is SQVTM and CDR2 is ANQGSEA. The chain's CDR3 is CSVGISLAMNTEAFF. CDR3 nucleotide sequence: TGCAGCGTTGGTATCAGCTTAGCCATGAACACTGAAGCTTTCTTT. The complete variable domain, with remaining parts taken from reference TRBV29-1 and TRBJ1-1, reads SAVISQKPSRDICQRGTSLTIQCQVDSQVTMMFWYRQQPGQSLTLIATANQGSEATYESGFVIDKFPISRPNLTFSTLTVSNMSPEDSSIYLCSVGISLAMNTEAFFGQGTRLTVV.

This chain joins TRBV9 and TRBJ1-2, with D unresolved. The CDR3 is 14 amino acids. The germline V gene encodes CDR1 SGDLS and CDR2 YYNGEE. Trimming left V 0 bases short and J 4 bases short, with 10 bases between. Written as DNA, the CDR3 is TGTGCCAGCAGCGTAGTTCCGGGTCCCTATGGCTACACCTTC. Its translation: CASSVVPGPYGYTF.

This chain joins TRBV19 and TRBJ1-2, with a weak D call TRBD1 (6 bases). The CDR3 length is 14 residues. Trimming removed 4 bases from V and 4 bases from J, with 13 bases in between. Germline V lookup: CDR1 LNHDA, CDR2 SQIVND (reference sequence). Here the CDR3 DNA reads TGTGCCAGTAGTAGCCGGGGGGGCGGCTATGGCTACACCTTC. Amino acid sequence: CASSSRGGGYGYTF. Full variable domain (missing parts from reference TRBV19 and TRBJ1-2): DGGITQSPKYLFRKEGQNVTLSCEQNLNHDAMYWYRQDPGQGLRLIYYSQIVNDFQKGDIAEGYSVSREKKESFPLTVTSAQKNPTAFYLCASSSRGGGYGYTFGSGTRLTVV.

The V gene is TRBV14, the J gene TRBJ1-1; 9 nucleotides align to TRBD1. Looked up from germline, CDR1 is SGHDN and CDR2 is FVKESK. CDR3 length equals 13 residues. V gave up 4 bases and J gave up 10 bases; unmatched junction bases: 7. The CDR3 nucleotides are TGTGCCAGCAGCCTTGGGACAGGGCGGGGAGCTTTCTTT. Protein sequence: CASSLGTGRGAFF.

This clone has only one observation. The chain uses TRBV18 and TRBJ1-1, with 10 bases aligning to TRBD1. The germline CDR1 and CDR2 sequences are KGHSH and LQKENI. V lost 6 bases, J lost 11 bases, and 15 bases stayed unmatched. CDR3 length: 15 amino acids. The CDR3: CASSPNPSGTGAAFF. In DNA, the CDR3 is TGTGCCAGCTCGCCAAATCCATCCGGGACAGGGGCGGCTTTCTTT.

The rearrangement joins TRBV7-2 to TRBJ1-4; weak D call: TRBD1 (5 bases). This CDR3 is built from 14 residues. Germline values: CDR1 SGHTA, CDR2 FQGNSA. V lost 3 bases to trimming and J lost 6 bases, with 11 bases between them. This chain's CDR3 is CASSFGGSDEKLFF. DNA of the CDR3: TGTGCCAGCAGCTTCGGGGGGAGTGATGAAAAACTGTTTTTT.

The chain has TRBV2 and TRBJ2-3; 7 nucleotides line up with TRBD2. This CDR3 region has 14 residues. Germline values: CDR1 SNHLY, CDR2 FYNNEI. V was clipped by 3 bases and J by 7 bases; unmatched bases: 7. The CDR3 nucleotides are TGTGCCAGCAGTGAGGGGGGGGTGGTAAATACGCAGTATTTT. It is translated as CASSEGGVVNTQYF.

The chain uses TRBV10-1 and TRBJ1-1; TRBD1 aligns across 8 bases. This CDR3 comprises 16 residues. Germline lookup yields CDR1 WNHNN and CDR2 SYGVQD (reference sequence). V lost 3 bases, J lost 6 bases, and 12 bases stayed unmatched. CDR3 DNA sequence: TGCGCCAGCAGTGACTCTCACTTCGGACAGGGCGCTGAAGCTTTCTTT. Amino acids: CASSDSHFGQGAEAFF.

As regards this clone: Since the CDR3 does not end with the conserved phenylalanine or tryptophan, this likely comes from a read error. It is unclear where the CDR3 begins or ends on the DNA, so no DNA is shown, and the CDR3 is as TCRdb lists it. The chain joins TRBV24-1 to TRBJ2-7; the table names TRBD2, a call not compared with the DNA. The CDR3 extends over 12 residues, inclusive of both ends. Germline V lookup: CDR1 KGHDR, CDR2 SFDVKD. CDR3 protein: CATSDPKRGGRN.

V is TRBV13 and J is TRBJ2-1, with 12 bases identical to TRBD1. Germline CDR1 is PRHDT and CDR2 is FYEKMQ (reference sequence). J gave up 9 bases and V 8 bases, and 8 bases lay outside the gene matches. CDR3 length: 14 residues. CDR3 sequence reads: CASLSGQGASEQFF. CDR3 bases: TGTGCCAGCCTATCGGGACAGGGGGCTAGTGAGCAGTTCTTC.

The chain has TRBV6-5 and TRBJ2-2; 8 bases fit TRBD1. Unmatched junction bases numbered 8, after V lost 8 bases and J lost 3 bases. CDR1 and CDR2 (germline): MNHEY, SVGAGI. The CDR3 runs to 15 residues. This chain's CDR3 is CASSPGQGDTGELFF. CDR3 in DNA: TGTGCCAGCTCCCCCGGACAGGGTGACACCGGGGAGCTGTTTTTT.

The genes are TRBV27 and TRBJ2-2; D gene ambiguous. The V end was cut by 8 bases, the J end by 4 bases, with 8 bases between. Germline lookup yields CDR1 MNHEY and CDR2 SMNVEV (reference sequence). The CDR3 runs to 12 residues. The CDR3 loop is CASANRTGELFF. In nucleotides, the CDR3 is TGTGCCAGCGCTAACCGCACCGGGGAGCTGTTTTTT.

The CDR3 sequence: CASSETNYNSPLHF. CDR3 bases: TGTGCCAGCAGCGAAACAAACTATAATTCACCCCTCCACTTT. V is TRBV9 and J is TRBJ1-6; no reliable D call. The V gene's germline CDR1 is SGDLS and CDR2 YYNGEE. The V end was cut by 3 bases, the J end by 3 bases, with 7 bases between. This CDR3 comprises 14 residues.

The chain couples TRBV11-2 to TRBJ2-1, with 8 bases aligning to TRBD2. The trim removed 8 bases at V and 3 bases at J, leaving 9 bases unmatched. CDR1 and CDR2 from the germline V gene are SGHAT and FQNNGV. CDR3 length: 15 residues. CDR3 DNA sequence: TGTGCCAGCCGCCCAACGGGGGGGGGCTACAATGAGCAGTTCTTC. Translation: CASRPTGGGYNEQFF.

V gene TRBV12-5 combines with J gene TRBJ2-3; the D is unclear. The V and J ends lost 0 bases and 3 bases respectively, with 13 bases between them. The CDR3 runs 16 residues. The germline gives CDR1 LGHNT, CDR2 FRNRAP. CDR3 coding DNA: TGTGCTAGTGGTTTGGTACCTGGTCCAGCGACAGATACGCAGTATTTT. It encodes CASGLVPGPATDTQYF.

J is TRBJ2-3 and V is TRBV5-1; TRBD1 matches at 10 bases. The V gene's germline CDR1 is SGHRS and CDR2 YFSETQ. The ends lost 3 bases at V and 5 bases at J; junction bases unmatched: 6. The CDR3 is made up of 15 amino acids. The chain's CDR3 is CASSSTTGGEDTQYF. DNA for the CDR3: TGCGCCAGCAGCTCCACGACAGGGGGCGAAGATACGCAGTATTTT. Full variable domain (remainder filled in from reference TRBV5-1 and TRBJ2-3): KAGVTQTPRYLIKTRGQQVTLSCSPISGHRSVSWYQQTPGQGLQFLFEYFSETQRNKGNFPGRFSGRQFSNSRSEMNVSTLELGDSALYLCASSSTTGGEDTQYFGPGTRLTVL.

CDR3 nucleotides: TGTGCCAGCAGTTCCGACAGGCTATCGGACTATGGCTACACCTTC. Residues: CASSSDRLSDYGYTF. This chain links TRBV6-6 with TRBJ1-2, with a tentative D call TRBD1 (6 bases). The CDR3 loop spans 15 amino acids. With 4 bases removed from V and 3 bases from J, the gap between germline ends came to 15 bases. Germline CDR1 MNHNY, CDR2 SVGAGI (reference sequence).

This rearrangement joins TRBV10-3 to TRBJ2-1, with D possibly being TRBD1 (6 bases). V was trimmed by 7 bases and J by 4 bases, leaving 17 bases between them. The CDR3 extends over 15 amino acids. Germline lookup yields CDR1 ENHRY and CDR2 SYGVKD. CDR3 coding DNA: TGTGCCATCACCTTGACAGGTGGACCGTACAATGAGCAGTTCTTC. The encoded protein is CAITLTGGPYNEQFF.

The gene calls are TRBV7-6 and TRBJ2-3; D might be TRBD2 (6 bases). This CDR3 is 14 amino acids long. CDR1 is SGHVS and CDR2 is FNYEAQ in the germline V gene. V was clipped by 6 bases and J by 12 bases, with 22 bases between them. CDR3 sequence: CASSSYSRGFPQYF. In DNA, the CDR3 is TGTGCCAGCAGTTCATACTCGCGGGGTTTTCCACAGTATTTT.

The chain is built from TRBV21-1 and TRBJ2-7; the table's D call TRBD1 went unverified against the DNA. TRBV21-1 represents a pseudogene. CDR3 size: 15 residues. CDR3 nucleotide sequence: TGTGCCAGCAGCAAAGAAGGCGCAGGGTCCTACGAGCAGTACGTC. Encoded protein: CASSKEGAGSYEQYV.

The chain carries TRBV20-1 and TRBJ1-2, with a possible D match to TRBD1 (6 bases). Germline CDR1 reads DFQATT; CDR2 reads SNEGSKA (reference sequence). Trimming cost V 3 bases and J 3 bases, with 17 bases left between them. This CDR3 has 15 residues. CDR3 bases: TGCAGTGCTAGTCCTGGGGGCAGAGAAGACTATGGCTACACCTTC. Residues: CSASPGGREDYGYTF.

The rearrangement uses TRBV7-2 and TRBJ2-2; no reliable D call. Germline CDR1 is SGHTA and CDR2 is FQGNSA. V was clipped by 5 bases and J by 5 bases, with 21 bases between them. CDR3 length: 17 residues. The CDR3 here is CASSPQFGVRRTGELFF. The DNA of the CDR3 is TGTGCCAGCAGCCCCCAGTTCGGAGTAAGGCGGACCGGGGAGCTGTTTTTT.